Listed below are T cell receptor beta chains from one sample, sequenced in a study of T cells after yellow fever vaccination. TCRdb itself ran the 5' RACE reads through MiXCR, one entry per CDR3 protein. The table records some 600,000 distinct CDR3 sequences, less than 20% of them present only once. The material sequenced was PBMCs, taken about 5 days after the first yellow fever vaccination. The source is a man between 18 and 35 years old who received the YFV17D yellow fever vaccine. The CDR3 runs from the conserved cysteine through the conserved F or W.

v_gene | CDR3aa
TRBV6-1 | CASSHGLAGGLGETQYF
TRBV2 | CASTTGALYEQYF
TRBV3-1 | CASSQDGLGEKLFF
TRBV5-1 | CASSLARQGRYEQYF
TRBV6-1 | CASSPGVLLNTEAFF
TRBV9 | CASSGRSAGVSYNEQFF
TRBV5-8 | CASSLAGSGNTIYF
TRBV29-1 | CSVATSGGAADTQYF
TRBV12-3/TRBV12-4 | CASTAGRGLKTQYF
TRBV6-2/TRBV6-3 | CASSYVGNQETQYF
TRBV7-8 | CASSLRGASNQPQHF
TRBV20-1 | CSAKRGDPGELFF
TRBV5-4 | CASSLVGTGTRYGYTF
TRBV19 | CASSIGTGSSGANVLTF
TRBV6-5 | CASSYSPDGELFF
TRBV25-1 | CASSPSGSRGHEQFF
TRBV7-2 | CASSPGQIYSPLHF
TRBV5-1 | CASSLRVMAADTQYF
TRBV4-1 | CASSPYVEDTQYF
TRBV7-7 | CASSPRLGRETQYF
TRBV5-6 | CASSPDLTQETQYF
TRBV12-3/TRBV12-4 | CASRAGTTKETQYF
TRBV20-1 | CSARSTDTQYF
TRBV6-6 | CASKRDSNEKLFF
TRBV7-2 | CASSPSQRGGPETQYF
TRBV12-3/TRBV12-4 | CASSFFPGPQHF
TRBV18 | CASSPGEIAQYF
TRBV4-1 | CASSQETSVTNEQFF
TRBV5-1 | CASTDTAGTAGNTIYF
TRBV14 | CASSPRATGGELFF
TRBV5-1 | CASSYSGEVNTEAFF
TRBV6-5 | CASSYSGGTGTGTDTQYF
TRBV20-1 | CSAGSWDGAQFF
TRBV30 | CAWRTSGHPVLTF
TRBV27 | CASSPEAPFNEQFF
TRBV6-5 | CASSYQSRGGVSYEQFF
TRBV3-1 | CASSPDRGRYNEQFF
TRBV20-1 | CSASPLKLDTQYF
TRBV7-6 | CASSALPSGQGTNTEAFF
TRBV7-6 | CASSLAAVAGGYYEQYF
TRBV4-2 | CASSQEGRGLDGYTF
TRBV20-1 | CSARHPGESDGYTF
TRBV4-1 | CASSQEGVIHEQFF
TRBV2 | CGGGQGAFDSPLHF
TRBV5-1 | CASSLAASGRNEQFF
TRBV11-3 | CASSSSRLGEQFF
TRBV6-1 | CASSEDSTGRGYTF
TRBV12-3/TRBV12-4 | CASSWGQANQPQHF
TRBV4-3 | CASSQRRSGTSERELFF
TRBV7-2 | CASSQDRGLQPQHF
TRBV10-1 | CASSESGTLGETQYF